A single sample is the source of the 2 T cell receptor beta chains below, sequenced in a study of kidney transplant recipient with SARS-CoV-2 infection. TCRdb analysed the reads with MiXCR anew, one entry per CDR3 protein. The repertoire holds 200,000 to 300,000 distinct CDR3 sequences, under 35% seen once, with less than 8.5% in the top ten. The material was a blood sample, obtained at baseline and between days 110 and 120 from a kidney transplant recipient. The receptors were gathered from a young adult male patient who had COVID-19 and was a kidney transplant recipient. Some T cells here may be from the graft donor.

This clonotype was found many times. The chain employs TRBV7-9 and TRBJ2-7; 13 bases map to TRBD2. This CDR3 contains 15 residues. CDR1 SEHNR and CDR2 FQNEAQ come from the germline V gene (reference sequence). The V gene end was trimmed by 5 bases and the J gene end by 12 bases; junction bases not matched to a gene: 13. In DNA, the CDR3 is TGTGCCAGCAGCCCCCGGCGAGGACTAGCGGGAGATGTGTACTTC. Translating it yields CASSPRRGLAGDVYF. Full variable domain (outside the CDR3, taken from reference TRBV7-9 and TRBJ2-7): DTGVSQNPRHKITKRGQNVTFRCDPISEHNRLYWYRQTLGQGPEFLTYFQNEAQLEKSRLLSDRFSAERPKGSFSTLEIQRTEQGDSAMYLCASSPRRGLAGDVYFGPGTRLTVT.

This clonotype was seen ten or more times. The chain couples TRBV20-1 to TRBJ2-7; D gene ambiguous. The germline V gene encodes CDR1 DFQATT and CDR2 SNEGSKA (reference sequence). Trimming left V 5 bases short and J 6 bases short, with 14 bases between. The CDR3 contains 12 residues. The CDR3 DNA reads TGCAGTGCTCAGGATGACGGTCGCGAGCAGTACTTC. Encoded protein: CSAQDDGREQYF.